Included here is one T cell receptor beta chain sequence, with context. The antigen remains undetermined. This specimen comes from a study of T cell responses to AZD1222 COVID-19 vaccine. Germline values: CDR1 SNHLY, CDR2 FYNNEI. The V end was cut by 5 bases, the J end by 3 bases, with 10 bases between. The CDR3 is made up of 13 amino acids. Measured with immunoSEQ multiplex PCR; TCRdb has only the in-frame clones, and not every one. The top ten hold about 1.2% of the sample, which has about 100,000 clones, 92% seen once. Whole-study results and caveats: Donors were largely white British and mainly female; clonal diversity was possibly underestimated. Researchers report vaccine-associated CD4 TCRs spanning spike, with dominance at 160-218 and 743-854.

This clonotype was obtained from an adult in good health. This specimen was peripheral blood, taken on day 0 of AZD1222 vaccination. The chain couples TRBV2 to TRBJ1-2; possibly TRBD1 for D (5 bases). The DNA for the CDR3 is TGTGCCAGCAGTATGGGGCAGTACTATGGCTACACCTTC. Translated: CASSMGQYYGYTF.